This TCR beta chain derives from a study of response to subunit inactivated influenza vaccine (dated by TCRdb to 2016 to 2019). Concerning the study at large: Deep quantitative profiling of the T cell receptor repertoire was used in the study to follow responses to a trivalent subunit inactivated influenza vaccine.

Study-level results and caveats: According to the authors, only a limited number of new T cells may be recruited by each seasonal influenza vaccination.

Note on this clonotype: The antigen it binds to is not known. No base quality values were provided; no much bigger clone lies one nucleotide off.

Library generation was performed with RT-PCR. These reads were obtained on an Illumina HiSeq 2500. TCRdb took the public reads, trimmed them with fastp at Q25, ran MiXCR for clone calling and kept in-frame beta chains. Entries that share a CDR3 protein sequence are merged under the most common genes and DNA. The sample table holds under 850,000 distinct CDR3 sequences, of which 15% to 20% were seen once. The top ten clones comprise roughly 10% of the sample. Trimming leaves V shorter by 3 bases and J shorter by 6 bases, with the junction holding 17 bases beyond the gene matches. The CDR3 measures 19 amino acids from cysteine to phenylalanine. Only the CDR3 DNA is retained, 57 bases long and in frame from the first base. The germline V gene gives CDR1 as SGHAT and CDR2 as FQNNGV.

Here the chain combines TRBV11-2 and TRBJ2-3; 11 bases in the junction line up with TRBD2. The TCR was taken from a man aged 50-59 years who received an inactivated influenza vaccine. Donor details come from another sample of the same person, matched by shared clones. The sample in question was PBMCs from blood, obtained around 5 days after vaccination. The CDR3 in this case is CASSFRPALAGGRADTQYF. The DNA sequence is TGTGCCAGCAGCTTCCGCCCGGCCCTAGCGGGGGGTCGGGCGGATACGCAGTATTTT.